The 7 T cell receptor beta chains in this list originate from one sample, sequenced in a study of shared clonotypes between healthy human individuals. Naivety among CD8 cells was defined by CD45RO negativity and positive CCR7 selection, thereby excluding terminally differentiated effector memory CD45RA+ cells. Produced via immunoSEQ multiplex PCR; TCRdb's table is partial and in-frame only. The sample holds more than 550,000 clones, roughly 94% seen once. The sample taken for sequencing was naive CD8+ T cells sorted from blood. The source is a man in his thirties or forties in good health.

As DNA, the CDR3 is TGTGCCAGCAGTCCCCCTTTGCGCTCCAGCTCCTACGAGCAGTACTTC. Amino acids: CASSPPLRSSSYEQYF. V usage is TRBV28 and J usage is TRBJ2-7; D uncertain. CDR3 length: 16 residues. From germline, CDR1 is MDHEN and CDR2 SYDVKM. Trimming stripped 5 bases from V and 0 bases from J, with 17 bases between.

This clone has a single count. The rearrangement joins TRBV29-1 to TRBJ2-5; D is perhaps TRBD1 (6 bases). CDR1 and CDR2 from the germline V gene are SQVTM and ANQGSEA. V was cut by 0 bases and J by 4 bases, with 21 bases left in between. The CDR3 totals 17 residues. CDR3 sequence reads: CSVEEGYTGSYGETQYF. For the CDR3, the DNA is TGCAGCGTTGAAGAGGGGTACACAGGGAGTTATGGAGAGACCCAGTACTTC.

The chain is built from TRBV2 and TRBJ2-7; D gene ambiguous. The CDR3 loop spans 11 amino acids. The V gene lost 7 bases and the J gene lost 4 bases, with 8 bases spanning the gap. The V gene's germline CDR1 is SNHLY and CDR2 FYNNEI. CDR3 bases: TGTGCCAGCATTTCCATTTACGAGCAGTACTTC. Translation: CASISIYEQYF.

This chain uses TRBV7-3 with TRBJ2-7; the D is unclear. Trimming removed 5 bases from V and 1 base from J, with 12 bases in between. Germline lookup yields CDR1 SGHTA and CDR2 FQGTGA. CDR3 size: 14 residues. In DNA, the CDR3 is TGTGCCAGCAGCCCTTTGGCAGGTTCCTACGAGCAGTACTTC. Translated, it gives CASSPLAGSYEQYF.

This rearrangement joins TRBV10-2 to TRBJ2-2; D unclear. Deletions cut 3 bases from V and 5 bases from J, with 13 bases between. Germline-derived CDR1 and CDR2 are WSHSY and SAAADI. The CDR3 contains 15 residues. CDR3 amino acids: CASSDRRVGTGELFF. CDR3 sequence (DNA): TGCGCCAGCAGTGACCGAAGGGTGGGAACCGGGGAGCTGTTTTTT.

CDR3 in DNA: TGCAGCGTCGCTGGGACTAGCGGGAGCAGTATCCCCTACGAGCAGTACTTC. Protein sequence: CSVAGTSGSSIPYEQYF. This rearrangement joins TRBV29-1 to TRBJ2-7; 14 bases fit TRBD2. The germline gives CDR1 SQVTM, CDR2 ANQGSEA. V trimming: 6 bases; J trimming: 2 bases; junction bases outside the gene matches: 12. CDR3 length equals 17 residues.

This clone turned up a few times. This sequence joins TRBV30 and TRBJ1-3; D gene ambiguous. The CDR3 extends over 14 amino acids. V dropped 1 base and J dropped 0 bases, with 7 bases sitting between them. Germline lookup yields CDR1 GTSNPN and CDR2 SVGIG (reference sequence). The CDR3 DNA reads as TGTGCCTGGAGTGAACAGTACTCTGGAAACACCATATATTTT. Translation: CAWSEQYSGNTIYF.